The entry below describes one T cell receptor beta chain. Its target is not known. Those patients picked for sequencing had displayed CD8+CD57+ cell expansion on flow cytometry. Receipt of therapy had not occurred in any patient by the time of blood sampling. These data are taken from a study of CD8+CD57+ T cells in acquired aplastic anemia. Study outcomes and limitations: CD8+ Simpson's diversity did not differ significantly between patients and controls.

CDR1 and CDR2 from the germline V gene are LNHDA and SQIVND (reference sequence). Trimming cost V 1 base and J 2 bases; bases outside gene matches: 8. The CDR3 is 17 amino acids. Using genomic DNA as the template, TCR beta VDJ and CDR3 profiling was carried out. Each CDR3 protein is one row after TCRdb ran MiXCR on the reads. In the table there are some 140,000 distinct CDR3 sequences, over 50% of which are singletons. This TCR derives from a human donor with aplastic anemia. V usage is TRBV19 and J usage is TRBJ2-7; 10 bases are shared with TRBD2. Sample: sorted CD4+, CD8+, or CD8+CD57+ T cells (not recorded which) from PBMCs. The CDR3 coding sequence is TGTGCCAGTAGTATAGGGACTAGCGGCCGAGGGGCCTACGAGCAGTACTTC. Translating it yields CASSIGTSGRGAYEQYF.